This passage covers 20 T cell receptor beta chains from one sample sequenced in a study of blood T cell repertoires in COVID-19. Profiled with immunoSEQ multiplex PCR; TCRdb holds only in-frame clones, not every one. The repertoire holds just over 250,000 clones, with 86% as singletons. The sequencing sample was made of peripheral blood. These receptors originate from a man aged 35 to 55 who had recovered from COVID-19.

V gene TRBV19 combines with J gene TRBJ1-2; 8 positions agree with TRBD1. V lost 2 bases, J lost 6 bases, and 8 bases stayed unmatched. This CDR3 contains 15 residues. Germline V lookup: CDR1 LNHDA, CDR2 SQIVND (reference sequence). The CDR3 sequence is CASSITPDRADGYTF. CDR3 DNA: TGTGCCAGTAGTATAACCCCGGACAGGGCTGATGGCTACACCTTC.

The CDR3 region is CASSLVSSEAFF. CDR3 coding DNA: TGTGCCAGCAGCTTAGTGTCCTCTGAAGCTTTCTTT. The gene calls are TRBV7-9 and TRBJ1-1; D remains unclear. V lost 1 base to trimming and J lost 6 bases, with 6 bases between them. The CDR3 loop spans 12 amino acids. Germline values: CDR1 SEHNR, CDR2 FQNEAQ (reference sequence).

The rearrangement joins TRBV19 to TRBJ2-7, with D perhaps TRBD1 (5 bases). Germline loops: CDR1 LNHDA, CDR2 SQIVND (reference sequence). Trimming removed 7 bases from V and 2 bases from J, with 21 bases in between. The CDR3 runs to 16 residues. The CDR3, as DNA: TGTGCCAGTACCAAAACCTGGGCAGGGATACCCTACGAGCAGTACTTC. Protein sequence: CASTKTWAGIPYEQYF. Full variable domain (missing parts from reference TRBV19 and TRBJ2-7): DGGITQSPKYLFRKEGQNVTLSCEQNLNHDAMYWYRQDPGQGLRLIYYSQIVNDFQKGDIAEGYSVSREKKESFPLTVTSAQKNPTAFYLCASTKTWAGIPYEQYFGPGTRLTVT.

CDR3 protein: CASIVTGAAEAFF. In DNA form, the CDR3 reads TGTGCCAGCATTGTAACAGGGGCAGCTGAAGCTTTCTTT. The rearrangement links TRBV6-6 to TRBJ1-1, with TRBD1 matching over 7 bases. The CDR3 contains 13 residues. Germline loops: CDR1 MNHNY, CDR2 SVGAGI (reference sequence). The trim removed 7 bases at V and 6 bases at J, leaving 8 bases unmatched.

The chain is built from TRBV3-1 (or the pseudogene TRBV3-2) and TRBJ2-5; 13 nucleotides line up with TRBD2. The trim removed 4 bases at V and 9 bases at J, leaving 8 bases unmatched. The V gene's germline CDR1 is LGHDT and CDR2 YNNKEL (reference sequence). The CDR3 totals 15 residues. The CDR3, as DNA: TGTGCCAGCAGCCCCGGGACTAGCGGGATAAGGTCCCAGTACTTC. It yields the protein CASSPGTSGIRSQYF.

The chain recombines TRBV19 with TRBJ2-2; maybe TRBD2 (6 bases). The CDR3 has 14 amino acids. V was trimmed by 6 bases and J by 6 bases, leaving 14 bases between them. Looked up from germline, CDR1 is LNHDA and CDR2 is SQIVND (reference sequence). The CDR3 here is CASSPPGTPGELFF. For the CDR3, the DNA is TGTGCCAGTAGCCCCCCCGGGACTCCCGGGGAGCTGTTTTTT.

In DNA form, the CDR3 reads TGTGCCAGCTCACTCTGGACAGGGGATATCAATGAGCAGTTCTTC. Translation gives CASSLWTGDINEQFF. The genes are TRBV18 and TRBJ2-1, with 9 positions matching TRBD1. The CDR3 covers 15 residues. CDR1 and CDR2 (germline): KGHSH, LQKENI. V gave up 4 bases and J gave up 6 bases; unmatched junction bases: 7.

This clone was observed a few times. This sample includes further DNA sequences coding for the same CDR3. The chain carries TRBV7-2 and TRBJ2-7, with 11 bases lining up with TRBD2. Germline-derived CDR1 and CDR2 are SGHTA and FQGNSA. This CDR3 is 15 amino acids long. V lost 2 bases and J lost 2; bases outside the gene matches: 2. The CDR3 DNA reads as TGTGCCAGCAGCTTAATAGCGGGAGGGGCCTACGAGCAGTACTTC. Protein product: CASSLIAGGAYEQYF.

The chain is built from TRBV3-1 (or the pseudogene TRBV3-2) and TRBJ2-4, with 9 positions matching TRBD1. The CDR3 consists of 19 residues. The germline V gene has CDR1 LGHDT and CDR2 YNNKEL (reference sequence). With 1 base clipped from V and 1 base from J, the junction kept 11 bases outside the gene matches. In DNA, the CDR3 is TGTGCCAGCAGCCAAGCCGGTATGGGACAGGGTATGGCCAAAAACATTCAGTACTTC. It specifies CASSQAGMGQGMAKNIQYF.

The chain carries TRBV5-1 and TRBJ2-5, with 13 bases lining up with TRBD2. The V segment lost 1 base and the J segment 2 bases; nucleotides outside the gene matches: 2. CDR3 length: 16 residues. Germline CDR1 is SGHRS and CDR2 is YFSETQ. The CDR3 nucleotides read TGCGCCAGCAGCTTGAGGACTAGCGGGGGACAAGAGACCCAGTACTTC. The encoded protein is CASSLRTSGGQETQYF.

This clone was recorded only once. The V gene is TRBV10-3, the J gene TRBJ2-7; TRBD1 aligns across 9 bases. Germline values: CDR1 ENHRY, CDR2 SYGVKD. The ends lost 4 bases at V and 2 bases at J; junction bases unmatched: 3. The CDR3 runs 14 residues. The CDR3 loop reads CAISGTGVAYEQYF. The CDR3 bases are TGTGCCATCAGTGGGACAGGGGTTGCCTACGAGCAGTACTTC.

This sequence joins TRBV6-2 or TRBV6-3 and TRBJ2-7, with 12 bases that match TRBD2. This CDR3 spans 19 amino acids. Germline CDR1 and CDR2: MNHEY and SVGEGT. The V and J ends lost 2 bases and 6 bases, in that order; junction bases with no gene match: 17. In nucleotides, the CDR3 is TGTGCCAGCAGTTACGAACTTGGGACTAGCGGGTCCAGGGGGCGCGAGCAGTACTTC. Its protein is CASSYELGTSGSRGREQYF.

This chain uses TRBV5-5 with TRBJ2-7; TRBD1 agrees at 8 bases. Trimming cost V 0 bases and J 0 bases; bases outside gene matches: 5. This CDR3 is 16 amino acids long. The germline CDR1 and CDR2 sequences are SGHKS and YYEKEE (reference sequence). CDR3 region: CASSLAGTGSSYEQYF. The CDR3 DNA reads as TGTGCCAGCAGCTTGGCGGGGACAGGAAGCTCCTACGAGCAGTACTTC.

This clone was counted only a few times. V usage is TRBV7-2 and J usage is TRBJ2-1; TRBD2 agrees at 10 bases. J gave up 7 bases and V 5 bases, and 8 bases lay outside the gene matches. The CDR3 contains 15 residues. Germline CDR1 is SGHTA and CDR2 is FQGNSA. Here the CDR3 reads CASSNQAGGTNEQFF. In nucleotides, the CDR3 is TGTGCCAGCAGCAACCAAGCGGGGGGGACGAATGAGCAGTTCTTC.

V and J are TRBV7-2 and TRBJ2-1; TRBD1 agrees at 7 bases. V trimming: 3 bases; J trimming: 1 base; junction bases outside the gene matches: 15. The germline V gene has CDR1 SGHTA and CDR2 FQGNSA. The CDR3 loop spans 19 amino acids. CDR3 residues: CASSLLARGPRMSYNEQFF. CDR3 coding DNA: TGTGCCAGCAGCTTGCTAGCTAGGGGGCCGAGAATGTCCTACAATGAGCAGTTCTTC.

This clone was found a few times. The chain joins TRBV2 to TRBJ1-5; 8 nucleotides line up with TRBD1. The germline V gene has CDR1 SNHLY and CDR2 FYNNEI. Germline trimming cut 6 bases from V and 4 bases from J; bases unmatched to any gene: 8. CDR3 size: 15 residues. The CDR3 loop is CASRGDRGGNQPQHF. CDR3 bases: TGTGCCAGCAGAGGTGACAGGGGAGGGAATCAGCCCCAGCATTTT.

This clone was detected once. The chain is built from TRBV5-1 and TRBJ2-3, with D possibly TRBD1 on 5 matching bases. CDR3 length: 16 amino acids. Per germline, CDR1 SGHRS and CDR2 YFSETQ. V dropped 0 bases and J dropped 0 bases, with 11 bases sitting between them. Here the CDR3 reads CASSLEGQSSTDTQYF. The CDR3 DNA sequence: TGCGCCAGCAGCTTGGAGGGGCAATCTAGCACAGATACGCAGTATTTT.

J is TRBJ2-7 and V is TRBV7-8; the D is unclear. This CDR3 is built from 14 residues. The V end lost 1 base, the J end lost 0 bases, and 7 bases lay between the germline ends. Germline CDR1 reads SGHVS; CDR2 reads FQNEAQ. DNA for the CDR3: TGTGCCAGCAGCTTAGAACAGCCCTCCTACGAGCAGTACTTC. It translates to CASSLEQPSYEQYF.

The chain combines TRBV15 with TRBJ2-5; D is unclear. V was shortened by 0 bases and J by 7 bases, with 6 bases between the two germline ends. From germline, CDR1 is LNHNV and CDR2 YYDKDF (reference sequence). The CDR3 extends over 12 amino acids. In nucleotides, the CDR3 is TGTGCCACCAGCAGAGATCTGAGGACCCAGTACTTC. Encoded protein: CATSRDLRTQYF.

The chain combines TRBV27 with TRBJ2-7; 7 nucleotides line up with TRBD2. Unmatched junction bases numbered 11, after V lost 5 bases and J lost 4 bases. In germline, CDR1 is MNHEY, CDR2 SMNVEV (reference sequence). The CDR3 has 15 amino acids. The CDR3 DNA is TGTGCCAGCAGTCCCTCTGGGGGGAGGGCATACGAGCAGTACTTC. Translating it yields CASSPSGGRAYEQYF.